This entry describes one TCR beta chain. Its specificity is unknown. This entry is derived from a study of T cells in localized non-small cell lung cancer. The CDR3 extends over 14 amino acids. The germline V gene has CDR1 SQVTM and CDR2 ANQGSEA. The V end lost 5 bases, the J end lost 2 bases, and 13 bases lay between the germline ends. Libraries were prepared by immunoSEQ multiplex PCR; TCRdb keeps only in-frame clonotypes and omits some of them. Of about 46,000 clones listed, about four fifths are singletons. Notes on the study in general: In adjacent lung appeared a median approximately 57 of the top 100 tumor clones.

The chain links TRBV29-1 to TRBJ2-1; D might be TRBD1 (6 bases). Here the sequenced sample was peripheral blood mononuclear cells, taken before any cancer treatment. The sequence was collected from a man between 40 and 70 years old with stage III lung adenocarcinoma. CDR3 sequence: CSVRTAAAYNEQFF. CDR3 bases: TGCAGCGTTCGGACAGCCGCAGCCTACAATGAGCAGTTCTTC.